One TCR beta chain is described in this entry. Which antigen it targets is not known. Qualities for individual bases were not recorded, and no much larger clone is one base off. The donors were healthy, HIV-negative adults with no recently reported acute infections or vaccinations. Every donor was a Caucasian adult living in Nashville, Tennessee, USA. CD4+ T cells were enriched by magnetic negative selection, after which naive cells were positively selected on CD45RA and the negative fraction was taken as the memory subset. After blood collection by leukapheresis, PBMCs were isolated using Ficoll-Histopaque density gradient centrifugation and then cryopreserved in the vapor phase of liquid nitrogen. Analytical flow cytometry was used to check the purity and quantity of each magnetically sorted T cell population. Each sorted fraction had its genomic DNA isolated and then quantified by UV absorbance on a Nanodrop 2000c.

Its CDR3 holds 12 amino acids, cysteine through phenylalanine. The retained sequence is limited to the CDR3, 36 bases, with the frame set at the first base. The germline V gene (reference sequence) gives CDR1 as GTSNPN and CDR2 as SVGIG. The V end loses 1 base and the J end loses 9 bases, and a stretch of 10 bases separates them. This sample is part of a study of shared clonotypes between healthy human individuals (dated by TCRdb to the early 2020s). With respect to the entire study: The cohort included three men and two women between 18 and 49 years of age. To increase sequencing depth and limit assay-specific biases, different laboratories used diverse techniques to prepare libraries and sequence TCR repertoires. For each donor, CD4 naive and CD4 memory were each run on three plates, CD8 naive on two plates, and CD8 memory on one plate. Blood TCR repertoires of about 5 healthy adults were deeply sequenced to estimate repertoire size and the extent of clonotype sharing between individuals. Each donor's leukapheresis produced roughly between roughly 0.9 and 9 billion PBMCs. Overall study outcomes, separate from this receptor: Naive subsets generally had larger estimated clonotype richness than memory subsets. Sampling was limited to blood, and TCR repertoires in tissue likely differ from TCR repertoires in blood. The genetic and exposure-history diversity represented was limited by the small number of donors. About 5% of naive CD4, 3% to 3.5% of naive CD8, approximately 2% of memory CD4, and 0.4% of memory CD8 clonotypes were shared across a few donors. Clonotypes shared by all four sorted-subset donors showed higher generation probabilities than non-shared clonotypes. Incomplete sequencing was indicated by rarefaction of sorted-subset datasets, despite the large sequencing depth. Pairwise subsampling led to the expectation that sequencing depth would affect the degree of clonotype sharing among donors.

TCR CDR3 regions were amplified from genomic DNA by multiplex PCR using the deep immunoSEQ assay. For each cell subset, the extracted genomic DNA was distributed evenly across all wells of several immunoSEQ 96-well plates, and each plate served as one replicate. For sorted subsets, about 0.2 ug genomic DNA, equal to about 30,000 T cell genomes, was loaded into each replicate PCR. The purified libraries were quantified using a Qubit 3.0 fluorometer, sized with a Bioanalyzer 2100, and then quantified again using the KAPA Library Quantification kit. Each immunoSEQ 96-well plate was sequenced on its own single-read 150-cycle Illumina NextSeq 550 flow cell. As for the original processing: Because the immunoSEQ output included only junctional sequences and no quality scores, the filtering could not be the same as the filtering used for full-length reads. To assign V/J genes and CDR3, sequences were annotated against IMGT germline references using PyIR, a Python wrapper for IgBLAST v1.9. Any read was removed if the V/J assignment was weak (E-value above 1e-6), the CDR3 was missing, or the read contained stop codons, out-of-frame junctions, or ambiguous translated residues. V3J clonotypes were defined as sequences sharing the same inferred V gene, J gene, and CDR3 amino acid sequence. To compute the percentage overlap between repertoires, the number of shared unique clonotypes was divided by the size of the smaller repertoire. Richness of each repertoire was evaluated using RTK rarefaction, the Chao1 estimator, and Recon v2.1 estimates of unobserved clonotypes. For all TCRbeta clonotypes obtained by the gDNA method from four donors, generation probabilities were computed with OLGA. The clones in this table, taken by TCRdb from immuneACCESS, are in-frame only. Not every clone is retained; where verified, under half of the shortfall comes from an unresolved V gene, and the cause of the rest is unknown. Clone size and V and J calls were adopted from that table, with D and trimming inferred from the DNA. In this sample the table shows millions of clones, 85% to 95% of which occur a single time. The ten most abundant clones make up more than 0.1% of the sample.

The source of this sequence is a man aged 18 to 35 in good health. Recombination connected TRBV30 to TRBJ2-1; perhaps TRBD2 is the D gene, with 6 bases matching. The sequenced sample was naive CD4+ T cells sorted from blood. The sample's cell subset or site label, decoded: CD45RA+ positively selected. DNA sequence: TGTGCCTGGAGTGGGGTAGCGGTTGAGCAGTTCTTC. This codes for CAWSGVAVEQFF.